This T cell receptor (beta chain) derives from a study of blood T cell repertoires in COVID-19. Authors' analysis steps: Reference gene primer amplification yielded estimated nucleated cell counts. Clones were read by immunoSEQ multiplex PCR, and TCRdb kept only the in-frame ones, dropping some. The D gene and trimming were derived from the DNA, and the V and J assignments and clone size from that table. The table has over 110,000 clones, around 80% seen once. Between the trimmed V and J ends, which lost 4 bases and 4 bases, there was a span of 14 bases. The CDR3 length is 15 residues. Per the germline V gene, CDR1 is SNHLY and CDR2 is FYNNEI.

Sample: peripheral blood. This clonotype was obtained from a man in his 60s with acute or convalescent COVID-19. The chain joins TRBV2 to TRBJ2-1, with D possibly matching TRBD1 (5 bases). This chain's CDR3 is CASSVGQTAYNEQFF. Here the CDR3 DNA reads TGTGCCAGCAGTGTGGGGCAGACCGCTTACAATGAGCAGTTCTTC.